This passage covers 19 T cell receptor beta chains from one sample sequenced in a study of regulatory T cells in long-lasting Graves disease. HTBI primers from iRepertoire and Arm-PCR of CDR3 regions yielded the TCR beta libraries. TCRdb reanalysed the multiplex PCR reads using MiXCR and keeps one entry per CDR3 protein. The repertoire holds a few hundred thousand distinct CDR3 sequences, roughly 23% seen once, with roughly an eighth in the top ten. Time point reported: persistent/refractory GD, antithyroid drugs over 5 years with positive TRAb. Scientists built the TCR library using RNA that was extracted from PBMCs. The sequencing here drew on peripheral blood mononuclear cells (PBMCs), taken when the disease was refractory, from a patient treated with antithyroid drugs. All receptors come from a female donor with Graves disease.

This clonotype occurred a few times. The chain recombines TRBV3-1 with TRBJ1-5, with no clear D. This CDR3 has 14 amino acids. V shed 0 bases and J shed 5 bases, with 8 bases lying between them. CDR1 and CDR2 (germline): LGHDT, YNNKEL (reference sequence). The CDR3 nucleotides are TGTGCCAGCAGCCAAGAATTGGAGGATCAGCCCCAGCATTTT. Protein: CASSQELEDQPQHF.

Comment on this clonotype: Just one base apart from a much larger clone, this may be a read error. In DNA form, the CDR3 reads TGTGCCAGCAGCCAACCAGGCAGGAACAAGACCCAGTACTTC. It is translated as CASSQPGRNKTQYF. V is TRBV3-1 and J is TRBJ2-5; D gene uncertain. Per the germline V gene, CDR1 is LGHDT and CDR2 is YNNKEL (reference sequence). CDR3 length: 14 residues. Between the trimmed V and J ends, which lost 2 bases and 6 bases, there was a span of 13 bases.

This clonotype was detected ten times or more. V usage is TRBV6-1 and J usage is TRBJ1-1; D remains unclear. Germline CDR1 and CDR2: MNHNS and SASEGT. The CDR3 spans 13 residues. The V end was cut by 6 bases, the J end by 0 bases, with 8 bases between. CDR3 in DNA: TGTGCCAGCAGAACGACCTTGAACACTGAAGCTTTCTTT. Protein: CASRTTLNTEAFF.

Only a few counts were recorded for this clonotype. The chain links TRBV15 to TRBJ2-6; possible D gene TRBD2, 5 bases. The CDR3 loop spans 19 amino acids. In germline, CDR1 is LNHNV, CDR2 YYDKDF (reference sequence). Trimming removed 0 bases at V and 1 base at J, with 16 bases between. For the CDR3, the DNA is TGTGCCACCAGCAGAGATCCGAGGGAAATTAGATCTGGGGCCAACGTCCTGACTTTC. Translating gives CATSRDPREIRSGANVLTF.

The chain joins TRBV2 to TRBJ2-5; 13 nucleotides match TRBD2. Germline V gene lookup returns CDR1 SNHLY and CDR2 FYNNEI. Trimming took 4 bases from V and 5 from J; bases not matched to a gene: 7. CDR3 length equals 16 residues. The CDR3 region is CASSGGLAGVDETQYF. For the CDR3, the DNA is TGTGCCAGCAGTGGAGGACTAGCGGGAGTTGACGAGACCCAGTACTTC.

The chain is built from TRBV30 and TRBJ2-5, with 7 bases matching TRBD1. The germline V gene encodes CDR1 GTSNPN and CDR2 SVGIG (reference sequence). The J segment lost 2 bases and the V segment lost 4 bases, leaving 7 bases of the junction unmatched. This CDR3 has 14 amino acids. The chain's CDR3 is CAWTLDRSQETQYF. CDR3 DNA sequence: TGTGCCTGGACCTTGGACAGGAGTCAAGAGACCCAGTACTTC. Based on the CDR3 plus reference TRBV30 and TRBJ2-5, the full variable domain is SQTIHQWPATLVQPVGSPLSLECTVEGTSNPNLYWYRQAAGRGLQLLFYSVGIGQISSEVPQNLSASRPQDRQFILSSKKLLLSDSGFYLCAWTLDRSQETQYFGPGTRLLVL.

This clonotype was recorded many times. The genes are TRBV28 and TRBJ1-1; weak D call: TRBD1 (5 bases). Per germline, CDR1 MDHEN and CDR2 SYDVKM. This CDR3 comprises 12 residues. DNA of the CDR3: TGTACAACGGGGCTTCCATACACTGAAGCTTTCTTT. It yields the protein CTTGLPYTEAFF.

The rearrangement uses TRBV10-3 and TRBJ2-7; 13 bases line up with TRBD2. Germline V CDR1 and CDR2: ENHRY, SYGVKD. V shed 4 bases, J shed 3 bases, and the junction held 3 bases outside the gene matches. This CDR3 has 15 amino acids. The CDR3 loop reads CAISGTSGRYYEQYF. CDR3 bases: TGTGCCATCAGTGGGACTAGCGGGAGATACTACGAGCAGTACTTC.

This clonotype has a count of ten or more. The rearrangement joins TRBV12-3 or TRBV12-4 to TRBJ2-2; a weak D match, TRBD2 (6 bases). V shed 4 bases and J shed 7 bases, with 25 bases lying between them. The CDR3 is 18 amino acids. CDR3 in DNA: TGTGCCAGCAGTTGGCGGTCGGGCTCTACGGGAGCGGTCGGGGAGCTGTTTTTT. It codes for CASSWRSGSTGAVGELFF.

This clonotype has more than one count but fewer than ten. The chain has TRBV29-1 and TRBJ2-7; a possible D gene is TRBD1 (5 bases). This CDR3 comprises 13 residues. CDR1 is SQVTM, CDR2 ANQGSEA, per germline. V lost 2 bases and J 5 bases, leaving 13 bases between the germline ends. CDR3: CSVERDRPHEQYF. DNA for the CDR3: TGCAGCGTTGAACGCGACAGACCCCACGAGCAGTACTTC.

The chain combines TRBV4-2 with TRBJ2-7; the D gene is possibly TRBD1 (6 bases). Germline-derived CDR1 and CDR2 are LGHNA and YNFKEQ. Trimming stripped 4 bases from V and 3 bases from J, with 16 bases between. This CDR3 is 15 amino acids long. The CDR3 loop reads CASSPSPSRGYEQYF. Here the CDR3 DNA reads TGTGCCAGCAGCCCCTCCCCAAGCAGGGGCTACGAGCAGTACTTC.

The chain links TRBV20-1 to TRBJ2-3, with 7 bases matching TRBD2. CDR1 DFQATT and CDR2 SNEGSKA come from the germline V gene (reference sequence). V shed 2 bases and J 4 bases; nucleotides not matched to a gene: 12. This CDR3 has 16 amino acids. The chain's CDR3 is CSARLEGGGSADTQYF. CDR3 nucleotide sequence: TGCAGTGCTAGACTTGAGGGAGGCGGGAGCGCAGATACGCAGTATTTT.

A few counts support this clonotype. The chain employs TRBV29-1 and TRBJ2-3, with D unclear. The germline gives CDR1 SQVTM, CDR2 ANQGSEA. CDR3 length: 13 residues. V was clipped by 1 base and J by 0 bases, with 5 bases between them. The CDR3 region is CSVEATSTDTQYF. The CDR3 nucleotides are TGCAGCGTTGAAGCTACTAGCACAGATACGCAGTATTTT.

The V gene is TRBV2, the J gene TRBJ2-3; unclear D gene. The ends were cut back, 7 bases at V and 6 bases at J, with 14 bases in the middle. The CDR3 extends over 13 amino acids. Germline CDR1 is SNHLY and CDR2 is FYNNEI. As DNA, the CDR3 is TGTGCCAGCACACTTTCGACTGCGGATACGCAGTATTTT. This gives the protein CASTLSTADTQYF.

Note on this clonotype: Given a much more abundant clone one base away, this may be a read error. J is TRBJ1-1 and V is TRBV30; D is perhaps TRBD1 (6 bases). Germline CDR1 is GTSNPN and CDR2 is SVGIG (reference sequence). The CDR3 is made up of 13 amino acids. The CDR3 region is CVWRQGGYTEAFF. DNA of the CDR3: TGTGTCTGGAGACAAGGGGGGTACACTGAAGCTTTCTTT.

This clonotype showed up many times. The chain links TRBV2 to TRBJ2-7; 9 bases fit TRBD2. This CDR3 comprises 12 residues. V lost 2 bases, J lost 7 bases, and 0 bases stayed unmatched. The germline V gene has CDR1 SNHLY and CDR2 FYNNEI. The CDR3 DNA is TGTGCCAGCAGTGAAACTAGCGGGGAGCAGTACTTC. Translated, it gives CASSETSGEQYF.

This clonotype was detected only a few times. A read error may account for a junction end that differs from germline. This chain joins TRBV10-2 and TRBJ1-1, with TRBD1 matching over 9 bases. The CDR3 runs to 13 residues. Germline V gives CDR1 WSHSY, CDR2 SAAADI. CDR3 in amino acids: CASRGQGYTGAFF. The CDR3 nucleotides read TGCGCCAGCAGAGGACAGGGGTACACTGGAGCTTTCTTT.

This clonotype was found many times. The CDR3 loop reads CASQRTELYEQYF. CDR3 bases: TGCGCCTCCCAAAGGACAGAATTATACGAGCAGTACTTC. The chain uses TRBV10-2 and TRBJ2-7, with D maybe TRBD1 (6 bases). V was clipped by 11 bases and J by 4 bases, with 18 bases between them. The germline V gene has CDR1 WSHSY and CDR2 SAAADI. This CDR3 spans 13 amino acids.

The rearrangement uses TRBV15 and TRBJ1-5, with D unclear. Trimming took 4 bases from V and 9 from J, leaving 16 bases between them. Germline V lookup: CDR1 LNHNV, CDR2 YYDKDF (reference sequence). This CDR3 region has 14 residues. CDR3 region: CATSIDTLARPQHF. In DNA, the CDR3 is TGTGCCACCAGCATAGACACCCTGGCGAGGCCCCAGCATTTT.